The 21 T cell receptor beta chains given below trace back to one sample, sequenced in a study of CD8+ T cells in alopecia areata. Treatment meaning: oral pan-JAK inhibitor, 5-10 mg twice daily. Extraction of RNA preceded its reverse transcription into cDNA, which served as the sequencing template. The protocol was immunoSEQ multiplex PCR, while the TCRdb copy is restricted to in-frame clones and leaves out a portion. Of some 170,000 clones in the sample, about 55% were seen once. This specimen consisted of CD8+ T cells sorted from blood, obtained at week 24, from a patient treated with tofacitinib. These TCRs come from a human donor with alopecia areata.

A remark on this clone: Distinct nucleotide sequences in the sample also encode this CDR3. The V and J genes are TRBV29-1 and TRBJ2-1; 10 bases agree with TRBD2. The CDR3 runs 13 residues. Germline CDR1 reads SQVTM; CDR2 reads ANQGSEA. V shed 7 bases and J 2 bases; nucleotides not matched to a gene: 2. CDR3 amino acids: CSGSGGAYNEQFF. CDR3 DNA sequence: TGCAGCGGAAGCGGGGGGGCCTACAATGAGCAGTTCTTC.

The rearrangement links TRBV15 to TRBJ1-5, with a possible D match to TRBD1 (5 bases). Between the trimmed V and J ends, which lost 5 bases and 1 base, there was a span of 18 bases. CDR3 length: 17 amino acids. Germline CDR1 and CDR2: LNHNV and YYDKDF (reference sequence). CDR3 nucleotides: TGTGCCACCAGCTTTCGACCGGCGGGGGGGAGCAATCAGCCCCAGCATTTT. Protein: CATSFRPAGGSNQPQHF.

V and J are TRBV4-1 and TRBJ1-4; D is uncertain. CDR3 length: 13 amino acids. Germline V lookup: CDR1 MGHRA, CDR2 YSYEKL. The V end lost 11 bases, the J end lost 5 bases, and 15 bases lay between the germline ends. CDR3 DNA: TGCGCCTCGACGGGTCTCACAAATGAAAAACTGTTTTTT. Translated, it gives CASTGLTNEKLFF.

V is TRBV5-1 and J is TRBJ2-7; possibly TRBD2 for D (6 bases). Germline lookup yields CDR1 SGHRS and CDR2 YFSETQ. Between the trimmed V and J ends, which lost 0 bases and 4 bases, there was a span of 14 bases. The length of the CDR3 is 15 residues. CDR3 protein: CASSLGAGTRYEQYF. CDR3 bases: TGCGCCAGCAGCTTGGGGGCCGGGACTCGGTACGAGCAGTACTTC.

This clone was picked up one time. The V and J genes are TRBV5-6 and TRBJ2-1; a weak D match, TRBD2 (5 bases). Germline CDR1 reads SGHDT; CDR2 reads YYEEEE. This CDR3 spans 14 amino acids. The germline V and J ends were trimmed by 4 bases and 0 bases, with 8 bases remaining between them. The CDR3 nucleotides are TGTGCCAGCAGCGCGGGCAACTCCTACAATGAGCAGTTCTTC. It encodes CASSAGNSYNEQFF.

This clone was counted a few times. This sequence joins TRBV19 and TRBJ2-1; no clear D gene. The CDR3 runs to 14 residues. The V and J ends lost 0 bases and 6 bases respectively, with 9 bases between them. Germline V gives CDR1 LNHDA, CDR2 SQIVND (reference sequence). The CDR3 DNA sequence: TGTGCCAGTAGTATAGATTCGGCATCCAATGAGCAGTTCTTC. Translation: CASSIDSASNEQFF. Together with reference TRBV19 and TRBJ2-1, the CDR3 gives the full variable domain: DGGITQSPKYLFRKEGQNVTLSCEQNLNHDAMYWYRQDPGQGLRLIYYSQIVNDFQKGDIAEGYSVSREKKESFPLTVTSAQKNPTAFYLCASSIDSASNEQFFGPGTRLTVL.

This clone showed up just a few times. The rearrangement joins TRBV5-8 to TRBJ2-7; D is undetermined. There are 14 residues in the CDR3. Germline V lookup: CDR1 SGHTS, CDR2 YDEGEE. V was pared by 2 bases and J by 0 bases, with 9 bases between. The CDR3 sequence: CASSFQTDSYEQYF. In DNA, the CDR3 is TGTGCCAGCAGCTTTCAGACGGACTCCTACGAGCAGTACTTC.

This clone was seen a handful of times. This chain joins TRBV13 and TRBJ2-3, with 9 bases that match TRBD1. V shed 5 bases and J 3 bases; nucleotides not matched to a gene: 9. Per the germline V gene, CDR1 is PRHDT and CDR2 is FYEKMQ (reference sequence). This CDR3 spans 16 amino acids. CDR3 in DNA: TGTGCCAGCAGCGTCCGGACAGGGGAGGGGACAGATACGCAGTATTTT. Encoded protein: CASSVRTGEGTDTQYF.

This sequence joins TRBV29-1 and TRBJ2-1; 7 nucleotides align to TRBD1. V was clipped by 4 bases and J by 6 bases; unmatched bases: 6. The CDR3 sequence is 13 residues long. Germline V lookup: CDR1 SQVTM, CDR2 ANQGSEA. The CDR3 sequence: CSVGRQGSNEQFF. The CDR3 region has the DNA TGCAGCGTTGGGCGACAGGGTAGCAATGAGCAGTTCTTC.

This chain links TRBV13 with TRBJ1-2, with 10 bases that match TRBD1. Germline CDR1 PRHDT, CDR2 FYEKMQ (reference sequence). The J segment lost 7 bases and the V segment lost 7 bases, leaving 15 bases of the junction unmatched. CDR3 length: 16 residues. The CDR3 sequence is CASTPAGTGVLPGYTF. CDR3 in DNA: TGTGCCAGCACCCCGGCTGGGACAGGGGTTCTACCTGGCTACACCTTC.

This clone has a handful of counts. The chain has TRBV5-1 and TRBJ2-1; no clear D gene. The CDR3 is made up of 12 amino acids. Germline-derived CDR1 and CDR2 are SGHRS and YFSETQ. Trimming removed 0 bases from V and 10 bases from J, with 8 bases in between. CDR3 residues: CASSLEKYEQFF. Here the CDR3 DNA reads TGCGCCAGCAGCTTGGAGAAATACGAGCAGTTCTTC.

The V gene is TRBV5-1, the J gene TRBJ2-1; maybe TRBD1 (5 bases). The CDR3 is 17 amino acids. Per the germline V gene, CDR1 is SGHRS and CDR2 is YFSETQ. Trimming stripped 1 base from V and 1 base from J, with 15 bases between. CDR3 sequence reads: CASSLLLRQQSYNEQFF. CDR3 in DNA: TGCGCCAGCAGCTTGTTGTTAAGACAGCAGTCCTACAATGAGCAGTTCTTC.

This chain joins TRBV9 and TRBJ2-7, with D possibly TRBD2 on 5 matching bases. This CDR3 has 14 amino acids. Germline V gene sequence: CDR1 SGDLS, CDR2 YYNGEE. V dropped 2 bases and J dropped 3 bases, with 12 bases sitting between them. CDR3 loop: CASSVGDGGYEQYF. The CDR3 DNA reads TGTGCCAGCAGCGTGGGAGACGGAGGCTACGAGCAGTACTTC.

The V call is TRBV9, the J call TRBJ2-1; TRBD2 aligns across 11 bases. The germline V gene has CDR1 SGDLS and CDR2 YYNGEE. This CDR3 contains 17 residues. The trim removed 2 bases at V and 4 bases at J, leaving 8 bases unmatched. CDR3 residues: CASSVPLAGGLYNEQFF. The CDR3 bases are TGTGCCAGCAGCGTCCCCTTAGCGGGGGGGCTGTACAATGAGCAGTTCTTC.

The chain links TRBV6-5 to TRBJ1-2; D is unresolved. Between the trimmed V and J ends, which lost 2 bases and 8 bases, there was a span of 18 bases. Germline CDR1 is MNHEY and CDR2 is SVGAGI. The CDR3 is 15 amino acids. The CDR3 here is CASSYGTVSTDGYTF. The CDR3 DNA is TGTGCCAGCAGTTACGGTACAGTCTCTACAGACGGCTACACCTTC.

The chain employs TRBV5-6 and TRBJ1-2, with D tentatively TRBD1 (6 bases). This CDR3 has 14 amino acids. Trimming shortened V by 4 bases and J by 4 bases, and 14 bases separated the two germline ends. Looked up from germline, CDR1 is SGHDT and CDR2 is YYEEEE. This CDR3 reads CASSLDRLTYGYTF. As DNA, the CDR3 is TGTGCCAGCAGCCTCGACAGGCTGACCTATGGCTACACCTTC. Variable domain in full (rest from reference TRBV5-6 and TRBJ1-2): DAGVTQSPTHLIKTRGQQVTLRCSPKSGHDTVSWYQQALGQGPQFIFQYYEEEERQRGNFPDRFSGHQFPNYSSELNVNALLLGDSALYLCASSLDRLTYGYTFGSGTRLTVV.

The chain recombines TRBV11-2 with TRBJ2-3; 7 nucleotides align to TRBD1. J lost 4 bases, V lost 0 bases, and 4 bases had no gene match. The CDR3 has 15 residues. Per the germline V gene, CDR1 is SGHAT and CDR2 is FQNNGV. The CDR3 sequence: CASSLERQGSDTQYF. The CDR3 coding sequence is TGTGCCAGCAGCTTAGAACGACAGGGCTCAGATACGCAGTATTTT.

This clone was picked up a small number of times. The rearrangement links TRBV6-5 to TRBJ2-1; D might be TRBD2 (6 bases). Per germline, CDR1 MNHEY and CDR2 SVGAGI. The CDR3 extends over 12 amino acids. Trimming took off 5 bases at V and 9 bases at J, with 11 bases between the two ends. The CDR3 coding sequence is TGTGCCAGCAGTGCGGGGAGCGGTGAGCAGTTCTTC. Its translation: CASSAGSGEQFF.

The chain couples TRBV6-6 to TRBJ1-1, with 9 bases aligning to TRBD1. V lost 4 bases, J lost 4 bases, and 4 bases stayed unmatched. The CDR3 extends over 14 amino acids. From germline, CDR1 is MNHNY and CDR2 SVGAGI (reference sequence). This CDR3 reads CASSFRQGGTEAFF. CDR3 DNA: TGTGCCAGCAGTTTTCGACAGGGGGGCACTGAAGCTTTCTTT.

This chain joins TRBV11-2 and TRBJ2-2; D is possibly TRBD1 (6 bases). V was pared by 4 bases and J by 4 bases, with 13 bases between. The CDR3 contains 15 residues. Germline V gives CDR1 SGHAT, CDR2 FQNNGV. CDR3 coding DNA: TGTGCCAGCAGCTACAGGACAGATAGCACCGGGGAGCTGTTTTTT. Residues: CASSYRTDSTGELFF.

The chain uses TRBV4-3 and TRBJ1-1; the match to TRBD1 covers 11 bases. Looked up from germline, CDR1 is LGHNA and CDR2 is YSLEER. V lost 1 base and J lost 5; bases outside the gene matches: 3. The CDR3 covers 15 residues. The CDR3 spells CASSQGTGGATEAFF. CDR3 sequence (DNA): TGCGCCAGCAGCCAAGGGACAGGGGGCGCGACTGAAGCTTTCTTT.